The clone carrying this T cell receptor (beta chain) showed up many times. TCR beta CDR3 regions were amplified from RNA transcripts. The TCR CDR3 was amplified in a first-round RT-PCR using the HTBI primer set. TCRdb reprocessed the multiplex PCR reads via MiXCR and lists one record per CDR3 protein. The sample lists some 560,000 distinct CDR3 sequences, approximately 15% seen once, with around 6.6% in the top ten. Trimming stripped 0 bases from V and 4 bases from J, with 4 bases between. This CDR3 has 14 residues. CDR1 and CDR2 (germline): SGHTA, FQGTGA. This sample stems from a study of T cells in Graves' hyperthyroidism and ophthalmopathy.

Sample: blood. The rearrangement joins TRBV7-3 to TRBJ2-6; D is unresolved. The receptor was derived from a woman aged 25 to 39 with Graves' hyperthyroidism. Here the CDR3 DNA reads TGTGCCAGCAGCTTAACTTCCGGGGCCAACGTCCTGACTTTC. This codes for CASSLTSGANVLTF.